Each of the 20 T cell receptor beta chains below was sequenced from the same sample in a study of blood T cell repertoires in COVID-19 (TCRdb year 2020). Receptors were amplified or captured by the immunoSEQ multiplex PCR assay. TCRdb took this table from immuneACCESS and kept in-frame rearrangements with V and J called. Such tables lack part of the clones; where checked against another copy, unresolved V genes explain under half of the gap, and the rest is unexplained. The sample has some 220,000 clones on record, about 82% of them singletons. The ten largest clones capture roughly 5% of the sample. The source material was peripheral blood. These receptors came from a man between 45 and 60 years old with COVID-19, enrolled during active disease.

The chain carries TRBV27 and TRBJ2-7, with 7 positions matching TRBD1. Trimming took 6 bases from V and 3 from J; bases not matched to a gene: 2. This CDR3 region has 12 residues. Germline values: CDR1 MNHEY, CDR2 SMNVEV (reference sequence). The CDR3 nucleotides read TGTGCCAGCAGACAGGGGCGCTACGAGCAGTACTTC. Encoded protein: CASRQGRYEQYF.

The chain recombines TRBV7-6 with TRBJ2-7; the match to TRBD1 covers 7 bases. V trimming: 1 base; J trimming: 3 bases; junction bases outside the gene matches: 6. CDR1 SGHVS and CDR2 FNYEAQ come from the germline V gene. The CDR3 is 15 residues long. This CDR3 reads CASSLEQGLNYEQYF. The DNA of the CDR3 is TGTGCCAGCAGCTTAGAACAGGGGCTCAACTACGAGCAGTACTTC.

The chain combines TRBV30 with TRBJ1-5; the D gene is possibly TRBD1 (5 bases). The CDR3 has 20 amino acids. Trimming removed 0 bases from V and 3 bases from J, with 27 bases in between. The germline V gene has CDR1 GTSNPN and CDR2 SVGIG (reference sequence). Written as DNA, the CDR3 is TGTGCCTGGAGTGTAAGGCCCTCAGGGCCGCTATCTCATTCCAATCAGCCCCAGCATTTT. It yields the protein CAWSVRPSGPLSHSNQPQHF.

V gene TRBV4-1 combines with J gene TRBJ1-2; 8 positions agree with TRBD1. CDR1 and CDR2 (germline): MGHRA, YSYEKL. The CDR3 extends over 15 amino acids. V shed 0 bases, J shed 5 bases, and the junction held 5 bases outside the gene matches. The CDR3 here is CASSQESRGQYGYTF. The CDR3 DNA follows: TGCGCCAGCAGCCAAGAATCCAGGGGGCAATATGGCTACACCTTC.

The rearrangement links TRBV20-1 to TRBJ1-2; weak D call: TRBD1 (5 bases). The CDR3 sequence is 11 residues long. Germline loops: CDR1 DFQATT, CDR2 SNEGSKA (reference sequence). DNA of the CDR3: TGCAGACCAAAGGGGAGGTATGGCTACACCTTC. Its protein product is CRPKGRYGYTF.

This clone has a handful of counts. The chain couples TRBV6-5 to TRBJ1-2, with 8 nucleotides matching TRBD1. The CDR3 consists of 13 residues. The junction had 2 bases not matched to a gene; V was cut back by 6 bases and J by 2 bases. Germline V lookup: CDR1 MNHEY, CDR2 SVGAGI. Here the CDR3 DNA reads TGTGCCAGCAGGGACAGGGAAAACTATGGCTACACCTTC. Encoded protein: CASRDRENYGYTF.

In this sample, this clone turned up a few times. The rearrangement joins TRBV29-1 to TRBJ2-2; 7 bases line up with TRBD1. Germline V lookup: CDR1 SQVTM, CDR2 ANQGSEA. The CDR3 covers 15 residues. The J segment lost 0 bases and the V segment lost 4 bases, leaving 5 bases of the junction unmatched. The CDR3 DNA reads as TGCAGCGTTGCCAGAGGGACAGCGAACACCGGGGAGCTGTTTTTT. It translates to CSVARGTANTGELFF.

The chain combines TRBV28 with TRBJ1-5, with a tentative D call TRBD1 (6 bases). CDR1 is MDHEN, CDR2 SYDVKM, per germline. The germline V and J ends were trimmed by 2 bases and 9 bases, with 14 bases remaining between them. This CDR3 comprises 14 residues. Written as DNA, the CDR3 is TGTGCCAGCAGTTTAGTACAGGGAAGTTCGCCCCAGCATTTT. Its translation: CASSLVQGSSPQHF.

This clone occurred a few times. V is TRBV6-1 and J is TRBJ1-1; TRBD1 is a possible D gene (5 bases). Trimming pared 3 bases from V and 5 bases from J, leaving 13 bases between. The germline CDR1 and CDR2 sequences are MNHNS and SASEGT. This CDR3 comprises 14 residues. The CDR3 loop is CASSDIGRGTEAFF. In nucleotides, the CDR3 is TGTGCCAGCAGTGATATAGGGAGGGGAACTGAAGCTTTCTTT.

J is TRBJ1-4 and V is TRBV2, with 7 bases identical to TRBD1. V was clipped by 3 bases and J by 0 bases; unmatched bases: 4. From germline, CDR1 is SNHLY and CDR2 FYNNEI. This CDR3 region has 16 residues. CDR3 amino acids: CASSDDREPTNEKLFF. The CDR3 DNA reads as TGTGCCAGCAGTGACGACAGGGAACCAACTAATGAAAAACTGTTTTTT.

This chain links TRBV9 with TRBJ1-2, with 7 bases lining up with TRBD1. Germline CDR1 and CDR2: SGDLS and YYNGEE. The V gene end was trimmed by 3 bases and the J gene end by 1 base; junction bases not matched to a gene: 6. This CDR3 has 15 amino acids. CDR3 protein: CASSANRGYNYGYTF. The CDR3 nucleotides read TGTGCCAGCAGCGCAAACAGGGGATATAACTATGGCTACACCTTC.

The gene calls are TRBV29-1 and TRBJ2-2, with no clear D. V lost 6 bases and J 5 bases, leaving 13 bases between the germline ends. The CDR3 has 13 amino acids. CDR1 is SQVTM and CDR2 is ANQGSEA in the germline V gene. The CDR3 region has the DNA TGCAGCGTCTCTCGGCTAGGAACCGGGGAGCTGTTTTTT. Its protein is CSVSRLGTGELFF.

V usage is TRBV18 and J usage is TRBJ2-2; D is perhaps TRBD1 (5 bases). Trimming removed 4 bases at V and 6 bases at J, with 12 bases between. Germline CDR1 KGHSH, CDR2 LQKENI. This CDR3 comprises 14 residues. CDR3 protein: CASSRQGLAGELFF. The DNA for the CDR3 is TGTGCCAGCTCACGTCAGGGTCTTGCCGGGGAGCTGTTTTTT.

The chain has TRBV11-1 and TRBJ1-6, with no clear D. CDR3 length: 16 residues. Trimming stripped 0 bases from V and 11 bases from J, with 17 bases between. CDR1 and CDR2 (germline): SGHAT, FQDESV (reference sequence). DNA of the CDR3: TGTGCCAGCAGCTTAGCGGGTGGAGGCCGTGGAACACCCCTCCACTTT. It encodes CASSLAGGGRGTPLHF.

The chain combines TRBV3-1 (or the pseudogene TRBV3-2) with TRBJ1-1; D gene uncertain. Trimming removed 0 bases at V and 0 bases at J, with 23 bases between. Germline V gene sequence: CDR1 LGHDT, CDR2 YNNKEL (reference sequence). The CDR3 has 20 residues. The CDR3 sequence is CASSQDRSTGLVAMNTEAFF. The CDR3 DNA is TGTGCCAGCAGCCAAGACCGCTCAACGGGGTTAGTAGCCATGAACACTGAAGCTTTCTTT.

This clone was counted a few times. The gene calls are TRBV5-4 and TRBJ1-1; D call uncertain. V was trimmed by 4 bases and J by 6 bases, leaving 13 bases between them. CDR3 size: 13 residues. The germline V gene encodes CDR1 SGHNT and CDR2 YYREEE (reference sequence). The CDR3 here is CASSPSQAAEAFF. The CDR3, as DNA: TGTGCCAGCAGCCCCTCCCAGGCTGCTGAAGCTTTCTTT.

The chain has TRBV9 and TRBJ1-2; weak D call: TRBD1 (5 bases). The length of the CDR3 is 14 residues. Germline lookup yields CDR1 SGDLS and CDR2 YYNGEE. V was pared by 2 bases and J by 6 bases, with 14 bases between. The CDR3: CASSVRWGGDGYTF. CDR3 DNA sequence: TGTGCCAGCAGCGTTAGGTGGGGCGGAGATGGCTACACCTTC. The whole variable domain, remainder taken from reference TRBV9 and TRBJ1-2, is DSGVTQTPKHLITATGQRVTLRCSPRSGDLSVYWYQQSLDQGLQFLIQYYNGEERAKGNILERFSAQQFPDLHSELNLSSLELGDSALYFCASSVRWGGDGYTFGSGTRLTVV.

The V and J genes are TRBV10-3 and TRBJ2-7, with D possibly matching TRBD2 (6 bases). Trimming shortened V by 3 bases and J by 4 bases, and 10 bases separated the two germline ends. CDR1 is ENHRY and CDR2 is SYGVKD in the germline V gene. The CDR3 totals 13 residues. The CDR3, as DNA: TGTGCCATCAGTGACTGGGGGGAGTACGAGCAGTACTTC. Amino acids: CAISDWGEYEQYF.

The chain joins TRBV6-5 to TRBJ2-1; weak D call: TRBD1 (5 bases). This CDR3 region has 16 residues. CDR1 and CDR2 from the germline V gene are MNHEY and SVGAGI. Deletions cut 0 bases from V and 9 bases from J, with 18 bases between. CDR3: CASSYSRRAEIREQFF. CDR3 nucleotides: TGTGCCAGCAGTTACTCGCGCAGGGCCGAAATACGTGAGCAGTTCTTC.

The rearrangement joins TRBV5-3 to TRBJ2-7; TRBD1 is a possible D gene (5 bases). TRBV5-3 belongs to the ORF category, with a function that is uncertain. The CDR3 length is 13 residues. Trimming shortened V by 2 bases and J by 3 bases, and 9 bases separated the two germline ends. CDR3 sequence: CARSFQGVYEQYF. CDR3 nucleotide sequence: TGTGCCAGAAGCTTCCAGGGTGTCTACGAGCAGTACTTC.